Each of the 8 T cell receptor beta chains below was sequenced from the same sample in a study of T cells in Graves' hyperthyroidism and ophthalmopathy. TCR beta CDR3 region amplification was performed from RNA transcripts. HTBI primers were the set used in a first-round RT-PCR of the TCR CDR3. Each CDR3 protein is one row after TCRdb ran MiXCR on the multiplex PCR reads. This repertoire shows around 760,000 distinct CDR3 sequences, 35% found once; its top ten account for more than 25%. What was sequenced was blood. The receptors shown here come from a woman aged 35 to 49 with Graves' hyperthyroidism.

V and J are TRBV7-6 and TRBJ1-2; 7 positions agree with TRBD1. The CDR3 runs to 16 residues. Germline V gene sequence: CDR1 SGHVS, CDR2 FNYEAQ. V dropped 4 bases and J dropped 0; count of bases not matched to a gene: 8. CDR3 amino acids: CASSYRDSSANYGYTF. CDR3 in DNA: TGTGCCAGCAGCTACCGGGACAGCTCAGCTAACTATGGCTACACCTTC.

The chain has TRBV10-3 and TRBJ2-5; D is perhaps TRBD2 (5 bases). The assigned J gene may be wrong: the sequence end matches TRBJ2-7 better. The V gene's germline CDR1 is ENHRY and CDR2 SYGVKD. The CDR3 sequence is 14 residues long. In DNA form, the CDR3 reads TGTGCCATCAGTGATAGGACTCGTTCCTACGAGCAGTACTTC. It encodes CAISDRTRSYEQYF.

The chain recombines TRBV19 with TRBJ1-5, with TRBD1 as a possible D gene (6 bases). The CDR3 length is 15 residues. CDR1 LNHDA and CDR2 SQIVND come from the germline V gene (reference sequence). V was shortened by 4 bases and J by 3 bases, with 13 bases between the two germline ends. CDR3 protein: CASSTLDRNNQPQHF. In DNA, the CDR3 is TGTGCCAGTAGTACTCTCGACAGGAACAATCAGCCCCAGCATTTT.

The rearrangement links TRBV20-1 to TRBJ1-5; D is undetermined. CDR1 and CDR2 (germline): DFQATT, SNEGSKA (reference sequence). Trimming removed 3 bases from V and 11 bases from J, with 14 bases in between. The CDR3 is made up of 12 amino acids. The CDR3 loop is CSARRWEETQHF. In nucleotides, the CDR3 is TGCAGTGCTAGGCGTTGGGAAGAGACCCAGCATTTT.

Ten or more counts support this clonotype. The chain links TRBV5-8 to TRBJ1-2; no firm D call. The CDR3 is 14 amino acids. V was trimmed by 0 bases and J by 6 bases, leaving 12 bases between them. Germline CDR1 SGHTS, CDR2 YDEGEE. The CDR3 DNA reads as TGTGCCAGCAGCTTGGCCGTGGGAAAGGATGGCTACACCTTC. Translated, it gives CASSLAVGKDGYTF.

The sample holds many counts of this clonotype. The chain joins TRBV7-9 to TRBJ1-2; maybe TRBD1 (5 bases). This CDR3 has 14 residues. CDR1 SEHNR and CDR2 FQNEAQ come from the germline V gene (reference sequence). V lost 0 bases to trimming and J lost 7 bases, with 12 bases between them. This CDR3 is CASSLATGAGGYTF. CDR3 DNA: TGTGCCAGCAGCTTAGCAACAGGAGCTGGTGGCTACACCTTC.

The V gene is TRBV5-6, the J gene TRBJ2-7; TRBD1 matches at 8 bases. Germline V lookup: CDR1 SGHDT, CDR2 YYEEEE. This CDR3 contains 18 residues. V was clipped by 0 bases and J by 1 base; unmatched bases: 12. The CDR3 bases are TGTGCCAGCAGCTTGGACAATACCGGGACAGGAGGATCCTACGAGCAGTACTTC. The encoded protein is CASSLDNTGTGGSYEQYF.

This clonotype was recorded at least ten times. The chain carries TRBV7-2 and TRBJ2-7; 10 nucleotides match TRBD1. Germline V gene lookup returns CDR1 SGHTA and CDR2 FQGNSA. J lost 4 bases, V lost 4 bases, and 7 bases had no gene match. The CDR3 spans 15 residues. The CDR3 nucleotides are TGTGCCAGCAGCTCGGCCGGGACAGGGGAATACGAGCAGTACTTC. Translating gives CASSSAGTGEYEQYF.